Listed below are T cell receptor beta chains from one sample, sequenced in a study of cytomegalovirus exposure and HLA in healthy donors. The assay was immunoSEQ multiplex PCR, and TCRdb's table has in-frame clones only and misses some. In the table there are roughly 84,000 clones, approximately 91% of which are singletons. The sample was PBMCs. These receptors were collected from a man between 25 and 39 years old in good health and CMV-seronegative. Each CDR3 is given with its conserved first and last residue. Each record gives: CDR3 DNA, CDR3 protein, V gene, clone size, J gene, D gene. D genes are given only for firm matches. Expanded clones are given a class, and other clones once, few, many or no size at all.

CDR3nt: TGTGCCAGCAGTAGGACAGTCACAGATACGCAGTATTTT; CDR3aa: CASSRTVTDTQYF; v_gene: TRBV27; abundance: .; j_gene: TRBJ2-3; d_gene: .
CDR3nt: TGTGCCAGCAGCGAGACTGGCCGCTCCTACAATGAGCAGTTCTTC; CDR3aa: CASSETGRSYNEQFF; v_gene: TRBV5-4; abundance: .; j_gene: TRBJ2-1; d_gene: .
CDR3nt: TGCGCCAGCAGGGTCCTCAGCGGCTACGAGCAGTACTTC; CDR3aa: CASRVLSGYEQYF; v_gene: TRBV10-2; abundance: .; j_gene: TRBJ2-7; d_gene: .
CDR3nt: TGCAGCGTTGGTACGGGACAGGGGTTTGGCTACACCTTC; CDR3aa: CSVGTGQGFGYTF; v_gene: TRBV29-1; abundance: .; j_gene: TRBJ1-2; d_gene: TRBD1
CDR3nt: TGTGCCTGGAGTGGGGGACAGGGAGTCTCAGATACGCAGTATTTT; CDR3aa: CAWSGGQGVSDTQYF; v_gene: TRBV30; abundance: few; j_gene: TRBJ2-3; d_gene: TRBD1
CDR3nt: TGTGCCAGCAGCTCGCCCACTAGCGGACAAGAGACCCAGTACTTC; CDR3aa: CASSSPTSGQETQYF; v_gene: TRBV7-9; abundance: .; j_gene: TRBJ2-5; d_gene: TRBD2
CDR3nt: TGTGCCAGCAGCTATGGGACATACGAGCAGTACTTC; CDR3aa: CASSYGTYEQYF; v_gene: TRBV7-8; abundance: .; j_gene: TRBJ2-7; d_gene: .
CDR3nt: TGTGCCAGCAGTTTATTGACAGGCTTTGACGCTGAGCAGTTCTTC; CDR3aa: CASSLLTGFDAEQFF; v_gene: TRBV27; abundance: .; j_gene: TRBJ2-1; d_gene: .
CDR3nt: TGTGCCAGCAGCTTCGACAGGTCTGCTTACAATGAGCAGTTCTTC; CDR3aa: CASSFDRSAYNEQFF; v_gene: TRBV5-8; abundance: .; j_gene: TRBJ2-1; d_gene: .
CDR3nt: TGTGCCAGCAGCGTCCGGGGAGGGGTCGGCTACAATGAGCAGTTCTTC; CDR3aa: CASSVRGGVGYNEQFF; v_gene: TRBV9; abundance: .; j_gene: TRBJ2-1; d_gene: TRBD2
CDR3nt: TGTGCCAGCAGCCAAGAAGTACAGGGTGGAACTGAAGCTTTCTTT; CDR3aa: CASSQEVQGGTEAFF; v_gene: TRBV4-2; abundance: .; j_gene: TRBJ1-1; d_gene: .
CDR3nt: TGTGCCAGCAGTGCCGCCGGAGGAGGCTACACCTTC; CDR3aa: CASSAAGGGYTF; v_gene: TRBV6-5; abundance: .; j_gene: TRBJ1-2; d_gene: .
CDR3nt: TGTGCCAGTACCCAGGGGTTTTATGGCTACACCTTC; CDR3aa: CASTQGFYGYTF; v_gene: TRBV19; abundance: .; j_gene: TRBJ1-2; d_gene: .
CDR3nt: TGTGCCAGCAGCCCACTGACAGGAATTAACTATGGCTACACCTTC; CDR3aa: CASSPLTGINYGYTF; v_gene: TRBV7-2; abundance: once; j_gene: TRBJ1-2; d_gene: .
CDR3nt: TGTGCCAGCAGCTCCGACTCGCGAGAGCAGTTCTTC; CDR3aa: CASSSDSREQFF; v_gene: TRBV5-6; abundance: .; j_gene: TRBJ2-1; d_gene: .
CDR3nt: TGTGCCAGTAGTACTCTGCCGGGGGAAAGCAATCAGCCCCAGCATTTT; CDR3aa: CASSTLPGESNQPQHF; v_gene: TRBV19; abundance: .; j_gene: TRBJ1-5; d_gene: .
CDR3nt: TGTGCCAGCAGTCTTGCAGATACGCAGTATTTT; CDR3aa: CASSLADTQYF; v_gene: TRBV2; abundance: .; j_gene: TRBJ2-3; d_gene: .
CDR3nt: TGTGCCAGCAGCGTAGATCCAGGGACTGGGGCCAACGTCCTGACTTTC; CDR3aa: CASSVDPGTGANVLTF; v_gene: TRBV9; abundance: few; j_gene: TRBJ2-6; d_gene: .
CDR3nt: TGTGCCAGCAGCTTAGGGGACGGGAGCTCTGGGGCCAACGTCCTGACTTTC; CDR3aa: CASSLGDGSSGANVLTF; v_gene: TRBV11-2; abundance: .; j_gene: TRBJ2-6; d_gene: .
CDR3nt: TGTGCCAGCAGTTTCGGAGGCGGGAGGGCGATAGAGCAGTACTTC; CDR3aa: CASSFGGGRAIEQYF; v_gene: TRBV28; abundance: .; j_gene: TRBJ2-7; d_gene: TRBD2
CDR3nt: TGTGCCAGTAGTCGAAGGGACAGTACCTACGAGCAGTACTTC; CDR3aa: CASSRRDSTYEQYF; v_gene: TRBV19; abundance: once; j_gene: TRBJ2-7; d_gene: TRBD1
CDR3nt: TGTGCCACCAACGCGGGGGCTGATACCGGGGAGCTGTTTTTT; CDR3aa: CATNAGADTGELFF; v_gene: TRBV5-4; abundance: .; j_gene: TRBJ2-2; d_gene: .
CDR3nt: TGTGCCAGCAGCCGCCAGGGGGCCGTGAACACTGAAGCTTTCTTT; CDR3aa: CASSRQGAVNTEAFF; v_gene: TRBV7-2; abundance: once; j_gene: TRBJ1-1; d_gene: TRBD1
CDR3nt: TGTGCCAGCAGTGAAACTAGGACAGGGCAGACCCAGTACTTC; CDR3aa: CASSETRTGQTQYF; v_gene: TRBV25-1; abundance: once; j_gene: TRBJ2-5; d_gene: TRBD1
CDR3nt: TGTGCCAGCAGCCAAGATCCGGGACTAGCAGGAGAGACCCAGTACTTC; CDR3aa: CASSQDPGLAGETQYF; v_gene: TRBV4-2; abundance: .; j_gene: TRBJ2-5; d_gene: TRBD2
CDR3nt: TGTGCCAGCAGTGAAGGTCCGGGGGGGCCCTACGAGCAGTACTTC; CDR3aa: CASSEGPGGPYEQYF; v_gene: TRBV6-1; abundance: .; j_gene: TRBJ2-7; d_gene: TRBD2
CDR3nt: TGCAGCGTTGACCCTGACAGACATACTGAAGCTTTCTTT; CDR3aa: CSVDPDRHTEAFF; v_gene: TRBV29-1; abundance: .; j_gene: TRBJ1-1; d_gene: .
CDR3nt: TGTGCCAGTAGCAAGACAGGGGAGGCCTACAATGAGCAGTTCTTC; CDR3aa: CASSKTGEAYNEQFF; v_gene: TRBV19; abundance: .; j_gene: TRBJ2-1; d_gene: TRBD1
CDR3nt: TGTGCCAGTAGTAAGGCGGGGATCACCTTTTACGAGCAGTACTTC; CDR3aa: CASSKAGITFYEQYF; v_gene: TRBV19; abundance: .; j_gene: TRBJ2-7; d_gene: .
CDR3nt: TGTGCCAGCAGCCCCGGGACTAGCGGAACCTCCTACAATGAGCAGTTCTTC; CDR3aa: CASSPGTSGTSYNEQFF; v_gene: TRBV7-9; abundance: .; j_gene: TRBJ2-1; d_gene: TRBD2
CDR3nt: TGTGCCAGCAGTCCCTACCCGGGCGGGGGGGAGTCCTACAATGAGCAGTTCTTC; CDR3aa: CASSPYPGGGESYNEQFF; v_gene: TRBV6-4; abundance: .; j_gene: TRBJ2-1; d_gene: TRBD2
CDR3nt: TGTGCCAGCAGCACCCTAAGGACTAGCGTTTTGTACGAGCAGTACTTC; CDR3aa: CASSTLRTSVLYEQYF; v_gene: TRBV21-1; abundance: .; j_gene: TRBJ2-7; d_gene: .
CDR3nt: TGTGCCAGCAGCTCAGGGACTAGCGGGAGGGCAGTACGGGTGGAGCAGTACTTC; CDR3aa: CASSSGTSGRAVRVEQYF; v_gene: TRBV9; abundance: .; j_gene: TRBJ2-7; d_gene: TRBD2
CDR3nt: TGCGCCAGCAGCTTTACAGGGGATTCTTACGAGCAGTACTTC; CDR3aa: CASSFTGDSYEQYF; v_gene: TRBV5-1; abundance: .; j_gene: TRBJ2-7; d_gene: TRBD1
CDR3nt: TGTGCCAGTAGGGTTAACAGACAGGGGCTCGGTGGCTACACCTTC; CDR3aa: CASRVNRQGLGGYTF; v_gene: TRBV19; abundance: .; j_gene: TRBJ1-2; d_gene: TRBD1
CDR3nt: TGTGCCAGCAGCTTTCTTGCCTACAATGAGCAGTTCTTC; CDR3aa: CASSFLAYNEQFF; v_gene: TRBV11-3; abundance: .; j_gene: TRBJ2-1; d_gene: .
CDR3nt: TGCAGCGCCATCCGGGGAGCCACTAATGAAAAACTGTTTTTT; CDR3aa: CSAIRGATNEKLFF; v_gene: TRBV29-1; abundance: once; j_gene: TRBJ1-4; d_gene: .
CDR3nt: TGCGCCAGCAGCTTTGACACCCCTGCCTCGGGACAGTACTTC; CDR3aa: CASSFDTPASGQYF; v_gene: TRBV5-1; abundance: once; j_gene: TRBJ2-7; d_gene: .
CDR3nt: TGTGCCAGCTATGGACAGGGTATAAACACCATATATTTT; CDR3aa: CASYGQGINTIYF; v_gene: TRBV2; abundance: .; j_gene: TRBJ1-3; d_gene: TRBD1
CDR3nt: TGTGCCAGCAGCTCTCTTACATGGAACACTGAAGCTTTCTTT; CDR3aa: CASSSLTWNTEAFF; v_gene: TRBV7-8; abundance: .; j_gene: TRBJ1-1; d_gene: .